This TCR beta chain originates from a study of blood T cell repertoires in COVID-19. Turning to the study itself: COVID-19 samples, acute and convalescent, were from the United States, Italy and Spain. T cells, B-cell-depleted T cells, or PBMCs provided the cDNA or gDNA that served as material.

CDR3 size: 11 residues. Trimming took off 5 bases at V and 2 bases at J, with 2 bases between the two ends. CDR1 and CDR2 (germline): SEHNR, FQNEAQ (reference sequence). Authors' analysis steps: Quantification of nucleated cells was approximated via reference gene primer amplification. The data were produced by immunoSEQ multiplex PCR, yet TCRdb's version contains in-frame clones alone and is incomplete. V and J calls and clone size are as listed in that table; D and trimming were resolved from the DNA. The profile covers around 260,000 clones, with about nine tenths appearing a single time and 0.85% to 1% taken by the ten largest.

This receptor was identified in a woman aged 40 to 55 who had recovered from COVID-19. The chain employs TRBV7-9 and TRBJ2-3; D not certain. The specimen was peripheral blood. The CDR3 sequence is CASSLTDTQYF. CDR3 nucleotides: TGTGCCAGCAGCCTCACAGATACGCAGTATTTT.